This note documents a single T cell receptor beta chain sequence. The data derive from a study of CD8 T cells in Susac syndrome. RNA amounts of 0.5 to 1 ug underwent reverse transcription with random hexamers. Multiplex PCR with immunoSEQ amplified the TCR beta CDR3 across 54 Vbeta and 13 Jbeta. From the immunoSEQ multiplex PCR reads, TCRdb called clonotypes with MiXCR, one entry per CDR3 protein. Of 75,000 to 100,000 distinct CDR3 sequences listed, 94% are singletons. The CDR3 totals 15 residues. The trim removed 0 bases at V and 0 bases at J, leaving 2 bases unmatched. Germline assignment: CDR1 MNHEY and CDR2 SMNVEV (reference sequence). TEMRA cells were FACS-enriched, with CD8+ and CD4+ T cells isolated negatively.

The sample comprised CD8+ T cells from PBMCs. The J gene is TRBJ2-7, the V gene TRBV27, with 7 nucleotides matching TRBD1. This sequence was found in a human donor in good health. CDR3 nucleotides: TGTGCCAGCAGTTTATCGACAGGGAGCTCCTACGAGCAGTACGTC. Encoded protein: CASSLSTGSSYEQYV.